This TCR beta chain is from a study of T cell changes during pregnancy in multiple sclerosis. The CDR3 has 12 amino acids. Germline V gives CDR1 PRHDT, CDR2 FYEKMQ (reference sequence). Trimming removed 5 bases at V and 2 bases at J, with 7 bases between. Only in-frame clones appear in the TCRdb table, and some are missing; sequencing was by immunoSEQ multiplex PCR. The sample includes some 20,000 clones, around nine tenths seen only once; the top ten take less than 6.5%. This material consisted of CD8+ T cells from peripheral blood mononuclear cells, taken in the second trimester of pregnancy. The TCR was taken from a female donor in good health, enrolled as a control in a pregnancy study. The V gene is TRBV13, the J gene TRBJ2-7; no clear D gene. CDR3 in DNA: TGTGCCAGCAGCCCAGGAACCTACGAGCAGTACTTC. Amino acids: CASSPGTYEQYF.